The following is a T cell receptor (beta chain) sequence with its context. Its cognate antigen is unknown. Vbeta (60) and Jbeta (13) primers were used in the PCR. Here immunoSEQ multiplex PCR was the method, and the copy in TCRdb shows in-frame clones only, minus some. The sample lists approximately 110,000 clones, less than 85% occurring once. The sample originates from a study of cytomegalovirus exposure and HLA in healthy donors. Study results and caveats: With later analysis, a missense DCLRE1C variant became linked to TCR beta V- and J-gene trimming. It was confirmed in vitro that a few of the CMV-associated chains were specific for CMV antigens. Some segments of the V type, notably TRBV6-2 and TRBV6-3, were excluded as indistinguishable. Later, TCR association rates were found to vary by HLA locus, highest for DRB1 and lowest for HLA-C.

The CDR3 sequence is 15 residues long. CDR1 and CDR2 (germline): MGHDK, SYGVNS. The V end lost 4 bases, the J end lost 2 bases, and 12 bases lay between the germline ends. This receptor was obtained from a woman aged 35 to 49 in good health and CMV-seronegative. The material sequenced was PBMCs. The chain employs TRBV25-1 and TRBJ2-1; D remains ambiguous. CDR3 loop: CASSAENPTYNEQFF. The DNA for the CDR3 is TGTGCCAGCAGTGCCGAGAACCCCACCTACAATGAGCAGTTCTTC.